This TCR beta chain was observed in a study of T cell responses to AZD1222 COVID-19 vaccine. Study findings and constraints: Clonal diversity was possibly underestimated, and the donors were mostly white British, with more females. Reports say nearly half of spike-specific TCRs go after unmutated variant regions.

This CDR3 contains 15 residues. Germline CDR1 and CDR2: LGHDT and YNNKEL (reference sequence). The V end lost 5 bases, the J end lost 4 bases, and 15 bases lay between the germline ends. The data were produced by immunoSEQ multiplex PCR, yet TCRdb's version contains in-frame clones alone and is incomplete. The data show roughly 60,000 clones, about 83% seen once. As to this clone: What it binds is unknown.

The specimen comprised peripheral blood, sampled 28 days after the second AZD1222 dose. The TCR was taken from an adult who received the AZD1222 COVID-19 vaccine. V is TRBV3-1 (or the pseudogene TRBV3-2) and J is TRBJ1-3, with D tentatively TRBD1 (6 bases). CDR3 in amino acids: CASSRAGGSGNTIYF. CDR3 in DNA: TGTGCCAGCAGCAGGGCGGGGGGCTCGGGAAACACCATATATTTT.